Below are 3 T cell receptor beta chains sequenced from a single sample in a study of blood T cell repertoires in COVID-19. Assay used: immunoSEQ multiplex PCR; TCRdb lists only in-frame clones, some missing. The sample contains tens of thousands of clones, more than 75% of which appear only once. Material: peripheral blood. The source is an elderly woman with active COVID-19.

V and J are TRBV4-2 and TRBJ2-7; 8 bases align to TRBD2. The CDR3 is 16 amino acids. Germline values: CDR1 LGHNA, CDR2 YNFKEQ. Germline trimming cut 1 base from V and 4 bases from J; bases unmatched to any gene: 9. DNA of the CDR3: TGTGCCAGCAGCCAAGGGCGAGCGGGAGTAGGATACGAGCAGTACTTC. Translated: CASSQGRAGVGYEQYF.

This chain uses TRBV28 with TRBJ2-1, with 12 bases identical to TRBD2. Germline loops: CDR1 MDHEN, CDR2 SYDVKM. V trimming: 6 bases; J trimming: 4 bases; junction bases outside the gene matches: 22. This CDR3 spans 21 amino acids. Here the CDR3 reads CASRAPQGQFPTSGSYNEQFF. In DNA form, the CDR3 reads TGTGCCAGCAGGGCCCCACAGGGACAGTTCCCGACTAGCGGGAGTTACAATGAGCAGTTCTTC. The complete variable domain, with remaining parts taken from reference TRBV28 and TRBJ2-1, reads DVKVTQSSRYLVKRTGEKVFLECVQDMDHENMFWYRQDPGLGLRLIYFSYDVKMKEKGDIPEGYSVSREKKERFSLILESASTNQTSMYLCASRAPQGQFPTSGSYNEQFFGPGTRLTVL.

The chain recombines TRBV18 with TRBJ2-3; 8 nucleotides match TRBD1. Germline CDR1 is KGHSH and CDR2 is LQKENI. This CDR3 is built from 14 residues. Trimming at V came to 5 bases and at J to 1 base, leaving 2 bases not matched to a gene. The CDR3 region is CASSSTGGTDTQYF. CDR3 nucleotide sequence: TGTGCCAGCTCATCGACAGGGGGCACAGATACGCAGTATTTT. The whole variable domain, filled in from reference TRBV18 and TRBJ2-3, reads NAGVMQNPRHLVRRRGQEARLRCSPMKGHSHVYWYRQLPEEGLKFMVYLQKENIIDESGMPKERFSAEFPKEGPSILRIQQVVRGDSAAYFCASSSTGGTDTQYFGPGTRLTVL.